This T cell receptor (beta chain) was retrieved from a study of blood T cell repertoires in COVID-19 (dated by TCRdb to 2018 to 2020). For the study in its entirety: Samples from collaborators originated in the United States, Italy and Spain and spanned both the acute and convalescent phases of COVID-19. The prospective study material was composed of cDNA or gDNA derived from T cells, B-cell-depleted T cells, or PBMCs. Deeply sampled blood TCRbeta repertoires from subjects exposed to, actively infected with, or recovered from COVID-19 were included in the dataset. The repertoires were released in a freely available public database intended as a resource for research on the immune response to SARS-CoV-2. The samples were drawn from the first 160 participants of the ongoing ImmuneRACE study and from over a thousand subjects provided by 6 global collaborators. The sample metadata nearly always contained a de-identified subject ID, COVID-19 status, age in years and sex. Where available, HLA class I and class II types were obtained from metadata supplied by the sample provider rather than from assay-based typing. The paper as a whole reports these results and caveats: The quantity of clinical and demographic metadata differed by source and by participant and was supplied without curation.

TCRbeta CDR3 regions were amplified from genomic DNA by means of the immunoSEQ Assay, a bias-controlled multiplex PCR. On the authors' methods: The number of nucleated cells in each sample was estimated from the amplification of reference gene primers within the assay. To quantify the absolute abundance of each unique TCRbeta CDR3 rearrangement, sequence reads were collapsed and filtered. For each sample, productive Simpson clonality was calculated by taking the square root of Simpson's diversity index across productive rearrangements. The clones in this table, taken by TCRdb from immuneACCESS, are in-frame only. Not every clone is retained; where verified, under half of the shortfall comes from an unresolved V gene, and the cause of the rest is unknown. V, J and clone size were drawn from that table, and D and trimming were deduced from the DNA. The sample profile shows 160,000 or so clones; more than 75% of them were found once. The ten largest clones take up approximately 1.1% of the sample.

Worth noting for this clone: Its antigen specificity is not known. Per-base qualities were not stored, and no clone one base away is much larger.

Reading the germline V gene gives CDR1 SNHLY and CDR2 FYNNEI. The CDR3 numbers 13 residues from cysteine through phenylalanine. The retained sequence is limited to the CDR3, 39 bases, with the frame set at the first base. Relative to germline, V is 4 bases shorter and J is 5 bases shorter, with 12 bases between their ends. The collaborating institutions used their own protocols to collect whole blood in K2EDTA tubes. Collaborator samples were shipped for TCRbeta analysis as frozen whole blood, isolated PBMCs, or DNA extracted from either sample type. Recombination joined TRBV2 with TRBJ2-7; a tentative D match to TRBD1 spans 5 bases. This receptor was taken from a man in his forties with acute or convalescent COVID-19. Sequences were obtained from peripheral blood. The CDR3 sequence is CASSGDSLNEQYF. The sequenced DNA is TGTGCCAGCAGTGGCGACAGCTTGAACGAGCAGTACTTC.